This paragraph covers one T cell receptor beta chain sequence. The target antigen is unknown. Germline CDR1 MDHEN, CDR2 SYDVKM. The CDR3 spans 15 residues. The V end was cut by 5 bases, the J end by 2 bases, with 15 bases between. The time point was: cycle 4 day 1 (C4D1), after less than seven weeks of nivolumab. Every patient experienced relapse after autologous stem cell transplantation, and brentuximab vedotin exposure varied. Patients had relapsed/refractory classical Hodgkin lymphoma with complete response, partial response or progressive disease as best response. This sample stems from a study of PD-1 blockade in classical Hodgkin lymphoma. Whole-study findings and limits: Complete responders had baseline diversity similar to newly diagnosed patients. Exclusion was the outcome for patients who began nivolumab under 1 year after ASCT.

The table came from immunoSEQ multiplex PCR; TCRdb's copy has only in-frame clones and leaves some out. The sample has under 45,000 clones; 60% to 75% are singletons. The source of this sequence is a human donor with classical Hodgkin lymphoma. The chain links TRBV28 to TRBJ1-2, with D possibly being TRBD1 (5 bases). This specimen consisted of peripheral blood mononuclear cells (PBMCs), obtained before the fourth cycle of nivolumab. CDR3 sequence (DNA): TGTGCCAGCAGTATAGATCCGGGACGGAACTATGGCTACACCTTC. Its translation: CASSIDPGRNYGYTF.